The 10 T cell receptor beta chains in this list originate from one sample, sequenced in a study of T cell responses to AZD1222 COVID-19 vaccine. Data came from immunoSEQ multiplex PCR; TCRdb stores just in-frame clones and leaves some out. The table has tens of thousands of clones, 90% seen once. The sample was peripheral blood, taken on day 0 of AZD1222 vaccination. All receptors come from an adult in good health.

The chain links TRBV7-6 to TRBJ2-3; maybe TRBD1 (5 bases). This CDR3 comprises 13 residues. Between the trimmed V and J ends, which lost 5 bases and 11 bases, there was a span of 17 bases. Germline V CDR1 and CDR2: SGHVS, FNYEAQ. CDR3 protein: CASSKDSDRRQYF. CDR3 bases: TGTGCCAGCAGCAAAGACAGCGACCGGAGGCAGTATTTT.

The chain links TRBV5-1 to TRBJ2-1, with a tentative D call TRBD1 (5 bases). V was clipped by 0 bases and J by 5 bases, with 6 bases between them. This CDR3 spans 13 amino acids. Germline CDR1 SGHRS, CDR2 YFSETQ. The CDR3 DNA is TGCGCCAGCAGCTTGGTAGGGGACAATGAGCAGTTCTTC. Protein: CASSLVGDNEQFF. Based on the CDR3 plus reference TRBV5-1 and TRBJ2-1, the full variable domain is KAGVTQTPRYLIKTRGQQVTLSCSPISGHRSVSWYQQTPGQGLQFLFEYFSETQRNKGNFPGRFSGRQFSNSRSEMNVSTLELGDSALYLCASSLVGDNEQFFGPGTRLTVL.

The V and J genes are TRBV5-1 and TRBJ1-1, with D perhaps TRBD1 (5 bases). The V end was cut by 0 bases, the J end by 10 bases, with 16 bases between. This CDR3 is built from 14 residues. CDR1 and CDR2 from the germline V gene are SGHRS and YFSETQ. The CDR3, as DNA: TGCGCCAGCAGCTTGGAGGGCCCCCGGGGCCCAGCTTTCTTT. Translated: CASSLEGPRGPAFF. The full variable domain, its missing parts supplied by reference TRBV5-1 and TRBJ1-1, is KAGVTQTPRYLIKTRGQQVTLSCSPISGHRSVSWYQQTPGQGLQFLFEYFSETQRNKGNFPGRFSGRQFSNSRSEMNVSTLELGDSALYLCASSLEGPRGPAFFGQGTRLTVV.

This clone has only one observation. This rearrangement joins TRBV19 to TRBJ2-7; 11 bases line up with TRBD1. Germline V lookup: CDR1 LNHDA, CDR2 SQIVND (reference sequence). The CDR3 contains 13 residues. V lost 4 bases and J lost 4; bases outside the gene matches: 0. CDR3 protein: CASSRDRGYEQYF. DNA of the CDR3: TGTGCCAGTAGTAGGGACAGGGGGTACGAGCAGTACTTC.

This sequence joins TRBV5-1 and TRBJ2-4, with D tentatively TRBD2 (5 bases). The CDR3 loop spans 15 amino acids. Trimming shortened V by 5 bases and J by 9 bases, and 21 bases separated the two germline ends. Germline V gives CDR1 SGHRS, CDR2 YFSETQ. The CDR3 coding sequence is TGCGCCAGCAGTCCTGGCCCATCCGTACGGGGCATTCAGTACTTC. Amino acid sequence: CASSPGPSVRGIQYF.

The chain couples TRBV7-2 to TRBJ2-7, with a possible D match to TRBD2 (5 bases). V was trimmed by 1 base and J by 2 bases, leaving 12 bases between them. The germline gives CDR1 SGHTA, CDR2 FQGNSA. The CDR3 sequence is 15 residues long. CDR3 sequence (DNA): TGTGCCAGCAGCTTAGACGGGGTTCGGACCTACGAGCAGTACTTC. Amino acids: CASSLDGVRTYEQYF. The variable domain in full, completed from reference TRBV7-2 and TRBJ2-7, reads GAGVSQSPSNKVTEKGKDVELRCDPISGHTALYWYRQSLGQGLEFLIYFQGNSAPDKSGLPSDRFSAERTGGSVSTLTIQRTQQEDSAVYLCASSLDGVRTYEQYFGPGTRLTVT.

The chain recombines TRBV3-1 (or the pseudogene TRBV3-2) with TRBJ2-5; TRBD1 might be the D (5 bases). V lost 4 bases, J lost 5 bases, and 8 bases lay in between. Germline loops: CDR1 LGHDT, CDR2 YNNKEL (reference sequence). The CDR3 contains 12 residues. The CDR3 spells CASSPRGETQYF. In DNA form, the CDR3 reads TGTGCCAGCAGCCCTAGGGGTGAGACCCAGTACTTC.

The rearrangement uses TRBV5-6 and TRBJ1-5, with D unresolved. The germline CDR1 and CDR2 sequences are SGHDT and YYEEEE. Trimming cost V 1 base and J 5 bases, with 13 bases left between them. This CDR3 spans 15 amino acids. The CDR3 spells CASSLRRNPDQPQHF. CDR3 nucleotides: TGTGCCAGCAGCTTGAGGCGGAATCCGGATCAGCCCCAGCATTTT.

The V call is TRBV7-2, the J call TRBJ2-7; TRBD2 agrees at 8 bases. Germline V gene sequence: CDR1 SGHTA, CDR2 FQGNSA. CDR3 length: 17 residues. After removal of 1 base from V and 0 bases from J, the junction contained 8 bases not matched to a gene. The chain's CDR3 is CASSLGAGGTSSYEQYF. CDR3 sequence (DNA): TGTGCCAGCAGCTTAGGAGCAGGTGGGACTAGCTCCTACGAGCAGTACTTC.

This chain connects TRBV5-1 to TRBJ1-4; TRBD1 aligns across 7 bases. Germline CDR1 and CDR2: SGHRS and YFSETQ. CDR3 length: 17 amino acids. J was trimmed by 3 bases and V by 4 bases; bases with no gene match: 12. The CDR3 protein is CASSPGEGARANEKLFF. The CDR3 DNA sequence: TGCGCCAGCAGCCCCGGGGAGGGGGCGAGAGCTAATGAAAAACTGTTTTTT.